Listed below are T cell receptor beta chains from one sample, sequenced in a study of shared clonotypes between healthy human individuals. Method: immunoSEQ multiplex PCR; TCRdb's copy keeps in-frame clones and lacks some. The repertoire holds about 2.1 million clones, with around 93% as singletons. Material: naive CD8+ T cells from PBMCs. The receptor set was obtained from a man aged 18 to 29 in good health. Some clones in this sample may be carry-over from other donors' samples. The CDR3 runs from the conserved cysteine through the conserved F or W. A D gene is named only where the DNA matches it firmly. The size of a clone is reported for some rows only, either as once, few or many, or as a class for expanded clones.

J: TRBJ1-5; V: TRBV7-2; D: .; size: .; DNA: TGTGCCAGCAGCTTAGATGCTATGCAGGGCGGCAATCAGCCCCAGCATTTT; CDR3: CASSLDAMQGGNQPQHF
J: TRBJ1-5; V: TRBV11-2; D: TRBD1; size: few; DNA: TGTGCCAGCAGCTTAGGGACAGGGGGTCATCAGCCCCAGCATTTT; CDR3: CASSLGTGGHQPQHF
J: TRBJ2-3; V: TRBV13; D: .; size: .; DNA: TGTGCCAGCAGCCCCACCCGACAGGCTAGCACAGATACGCAGTATTTT; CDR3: CASSPTRQASTDTQYF
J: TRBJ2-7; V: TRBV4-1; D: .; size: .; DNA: TGCGCCAGCAGCCAATCGCGGAGGACGCCCTACGAGCAGTACTTC; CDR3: CASSQSRRTPYEQYF
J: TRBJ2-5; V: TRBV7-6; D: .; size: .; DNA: TGTGCCAGCAGCTTAGGAGGGACGGAAGAGACCCAGTACTTC; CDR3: CASSLGGTEETQYF
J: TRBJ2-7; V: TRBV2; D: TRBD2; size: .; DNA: TGTGCCAGCAGCGCAACAGGCGCGACTAGCCACGAGCAGTACTTC; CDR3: CASSATGATSHEQYF
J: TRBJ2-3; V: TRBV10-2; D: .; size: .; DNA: TGCGCCAGCAGCCCCACCCCAAGGACCACAGATACGCAGTATTTT; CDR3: CASSPTPRTTDTQYF
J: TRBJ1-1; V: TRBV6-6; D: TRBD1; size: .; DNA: TGTGCCAGCAGTTACGCTAGGACAGGGAACACTGAAGCTTTCTTT; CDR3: CASSYARTGNTEAFF
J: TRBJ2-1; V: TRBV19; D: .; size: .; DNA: TGTGCCAGTATAAAAGGGGAGTCCCCCAATGAGCAGTTCTTC; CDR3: CASIKGESPNEQFF
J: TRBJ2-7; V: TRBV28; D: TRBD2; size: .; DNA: TGTGCCAGCAGTTCACTTGAACCCGGGACTAGCGGGAGTTACGAGCAGTACTTC; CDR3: CASSSLEPGTSGSYEQYF
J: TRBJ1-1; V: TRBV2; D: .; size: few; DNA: TGTGCCAGCAACGAGGGGTCGGGACACCGACTTGAAGCTTTCTTT; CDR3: CASNEGSGHRLEAFF
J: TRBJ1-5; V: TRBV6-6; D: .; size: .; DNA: TGTGCCAGCAGTTACGGGATTCGGGTTAATCAGCCCCAGCATTTT; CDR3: CASSYGIRVNQPQHF
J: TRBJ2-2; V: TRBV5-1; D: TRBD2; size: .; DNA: TGCGCCAGCAGCTTGGCGGGACTAGCGGGAGACGGGGCCGGGGAGCTGTTTTTT; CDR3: CASSLAGLAGDGAGELFF
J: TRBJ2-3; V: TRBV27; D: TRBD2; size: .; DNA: TGTGCCAGCAGTTACCGGGGACTAGCGGGCCGCTTAGATACGCAGTATTTT; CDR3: CASSYRGLAGRLDTQYF
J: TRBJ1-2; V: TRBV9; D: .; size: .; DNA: TGTGCCAGCAGCGCCACTCACAGGGACGGCTACACCTTC; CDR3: CASSATHRDGYTF
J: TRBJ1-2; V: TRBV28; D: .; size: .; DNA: TGTGCCAGCAGTCTCCACAGGGACGGCTACACCTTC; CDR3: CASSLHRDGYTF
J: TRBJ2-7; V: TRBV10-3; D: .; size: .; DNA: TGTGCCATCGGCGGAGGCGAGCAGTACTTC; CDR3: CAIGGGEQYF
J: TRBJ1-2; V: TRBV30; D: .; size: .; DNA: TGTGCCTGGGGTCCCGGGGATTCAGGGTATGGCTACACCTTC; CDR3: CAWGPGDSGYGYTF
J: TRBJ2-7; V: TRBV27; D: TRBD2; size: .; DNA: TGTGCCAGTGGGGCGGGAGGACACGAGCAGTACTTC; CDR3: CASGAGGHEQYF
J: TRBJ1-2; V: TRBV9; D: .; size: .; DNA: TGTGCCAGCAGCGCCCGCGGCACAACTAACTATGGCTACACCTTC; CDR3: CASSARGTTNYGYTF
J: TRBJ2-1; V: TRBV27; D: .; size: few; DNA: TGTGCCAGCAGTTTAGGCCCCAATGAGCAGTTCTTC; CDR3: CASSLGPNEQFF
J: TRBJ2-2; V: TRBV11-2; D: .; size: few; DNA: TGTGCCAGCAGCTTCACCGGGACGCTGATCACCGGGGAGCTGTTTTTT; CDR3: CASSFTGTLITGELFF
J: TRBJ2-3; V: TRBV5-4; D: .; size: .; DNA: TGTGCCAGCAGCTTGAAAGGGCCCGTTAGCACAGATACGCAGTATTTT; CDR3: CASSLKGPVSTDTQYF
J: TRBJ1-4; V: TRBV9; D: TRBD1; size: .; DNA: TGTGCCAGCAGCGCAGACGGGACAGGCTATAATGAAAAACTGTTTTTT; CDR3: CASSADGTGYNEKLFF
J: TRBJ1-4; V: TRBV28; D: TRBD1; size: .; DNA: TGTGCCAGCAGACGAGCTGCGAGGACAGGGTTTCGAGAAAAACTGTTTTTT; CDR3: CASRRAARTGFREKLFF
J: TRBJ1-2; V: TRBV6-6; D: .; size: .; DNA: TGTGCCGCTCAAGACTCTGTGTCTTGGGGCTACACCTTC; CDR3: CAAQDSVSWGYTF
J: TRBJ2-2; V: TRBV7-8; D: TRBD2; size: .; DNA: TGTGCCAGCAGCTTATTACTAGCGGGAGCTTCGCTCCCGATACCGAACACCGGGGAGCTGTTTTTT; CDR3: CASSLLLAGASLPIPNTGELFF
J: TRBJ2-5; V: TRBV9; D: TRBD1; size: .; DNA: TGTGCCAGCAGCGTAGGGGGACAGATCCAAGAGACCCAGTACTTC; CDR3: CASSVGGQIQETQYF
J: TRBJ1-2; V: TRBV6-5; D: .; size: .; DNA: TGTGCCAGCAGTTACTACGGCCCTAACTATGGCTACACCTTC; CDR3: CASSYYGPNYGYTF
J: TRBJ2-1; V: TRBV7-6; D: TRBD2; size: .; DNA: TGTGCCAGCAGCCGGCCGGCACTAGCGGGAGGGCCTAAGTTCTTC; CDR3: CASSRPALAGGPKFF
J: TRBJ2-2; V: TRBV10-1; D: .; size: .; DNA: TGCGCCACCAAACGGGGGGCGGGAGTGGGGTATTTGGTGTCCGGGGAGCTGTTTTTT; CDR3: CATKRGAGVGYLVSGELFF
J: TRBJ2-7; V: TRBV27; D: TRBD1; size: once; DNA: TGTGCCAGCAGTTTATCCCCCGGGACAGACCGCTACGAGCAGTACTTC; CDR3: CASSLSPGTDRYEQYF
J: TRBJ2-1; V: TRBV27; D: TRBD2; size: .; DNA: TGTGCCAGCTGGGAGGGGTACAATGAGCAGTTCTTC; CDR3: CASWEGYNEQFF
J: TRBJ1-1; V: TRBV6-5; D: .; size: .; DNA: TGTGCCAGCAGTTACTCGGGGAGTTGGGAAGCTTTCTTT; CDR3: CASSYSGSWEAFF
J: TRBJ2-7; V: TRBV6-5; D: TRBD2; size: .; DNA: TGTGCCAGCAGTTACGGTCTCACTAGCGCCTACGAGCAGTACTTC; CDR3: CASSYGLTSAYEQYF
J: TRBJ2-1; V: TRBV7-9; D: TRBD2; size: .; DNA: TGTGCCAGCAGCTTAGCGTTGGTAGCGGGAGGGAGAAATGAGCAGTTCTTC; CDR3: CASSLALVAGGRNEQFF
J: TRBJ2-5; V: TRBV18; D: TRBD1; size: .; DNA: TGTGCCAGCTCACGTCGGACAGGCCAAGAGACCCAGTACTTC; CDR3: CASSRRTGQETQYF
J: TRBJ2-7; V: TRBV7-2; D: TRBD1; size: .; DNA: TGTGCCAGCAGCTTAGTATCCCACAGGGGGCCCAAACCCTACGAGCAGTACTTC; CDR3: CASSLVSHRGPKPYEQYF
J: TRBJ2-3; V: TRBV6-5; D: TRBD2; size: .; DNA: TGTGCCAGCAGTTGGGAGGGTACAGATACGCAGTATTTT; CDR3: CASSWEGTDTQYF
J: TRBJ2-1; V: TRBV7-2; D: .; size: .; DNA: TGTGCCAGCTGGGGACGCTCCTACAATGAGCAGTTCTTC; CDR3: CASWGRSYNEQFF
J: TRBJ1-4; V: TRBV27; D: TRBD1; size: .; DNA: TGTGCCAGCAGTTTATACAGGGGAGGGTTGGCTAATGAAAAACTGTTTTTT; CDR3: CASSLYRGGLANEKLFF
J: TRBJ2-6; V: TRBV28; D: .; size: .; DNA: TGTGCCAGCTGGGTCCCTGGGGCCAACGTCCTGACTTTC; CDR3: CASWVPGANVLTF
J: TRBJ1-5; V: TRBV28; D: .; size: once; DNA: TGTGCCAGCAGGGAACCCGGGACGAATAGCAATCAGCCCCAGCATTTT; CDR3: CASREPGTNSNQPQHF
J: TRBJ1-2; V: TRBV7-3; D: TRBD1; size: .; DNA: TGTGCCAGCGCTCCCCTGGCAGGGGGGCACTATGGCTACACCTTC; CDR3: CASAPLAGGHYGYTF
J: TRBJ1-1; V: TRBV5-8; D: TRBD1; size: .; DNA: TGTGCCAGCAGCTCAGTATCAGGGGGCGGCACTGAAGCTTTCTTT; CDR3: CASSSVSGGGTEAFF
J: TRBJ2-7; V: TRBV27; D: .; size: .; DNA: TGTGCCAGCAGGCTAAAGGAGGGCCCTCCTAATTCCTACGAGCAGTACTTC; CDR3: CASRLKEGPPNSYEQYF
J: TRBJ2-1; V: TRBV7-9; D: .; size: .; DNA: TGTGCCAGCAGCTTAGCGGGTGTTGAGCAGTTCTTC; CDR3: CASSLAGVEQFF
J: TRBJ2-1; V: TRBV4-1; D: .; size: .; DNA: TGCGCCAGCAGCCCCCGGGTAGCCATTCCCATTACCTCAAAGAACAATGAGCAGTTCTTC; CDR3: CASSPRVAIPITSKNNEQFF
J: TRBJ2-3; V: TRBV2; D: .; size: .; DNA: TGTGCCAGCAGTGTCTTCGGCGGGGCCTGGGATACGCAGTATTTT; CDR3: CASSVFGGAWDTQYF
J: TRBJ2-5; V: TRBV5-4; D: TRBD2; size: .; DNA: TGTGCCAGCAGCTTGGCGGGAGGGCCAGAGACCCAGTACTTC; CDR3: CASSLAGGPETQYF
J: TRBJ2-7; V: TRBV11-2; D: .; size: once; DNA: TGTGCCAGCAGCTTAGAGTGGTCCGGGACCGACCTTGGAGAGCAGTACTTC; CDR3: CASSLEWSGTDLGEQYF
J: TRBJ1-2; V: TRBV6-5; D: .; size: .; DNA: TGTGCCAGCAGTTTAGAGGCCTACTATGGCTACACCTTC; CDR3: CASSLEAYYGYTF
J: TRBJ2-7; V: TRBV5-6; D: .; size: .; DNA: TGTGCCAGCATCTTTGTGGGAGGAGGGGGCGAGCAGTACTTC; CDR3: CASIFVGGGGEQYF
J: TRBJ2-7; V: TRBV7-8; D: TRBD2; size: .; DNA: TGTGCCAGCAGCCCGAGGACTAGCTCCGGGAGGGAGCAGTACTTC; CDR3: CASSPRTSSGREQYF
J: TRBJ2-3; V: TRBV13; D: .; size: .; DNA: TGTGCCAGCAGCTTAGGGGTACTAGACACAGATACGCAGTATTTT; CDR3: CASSLGVLDTDTQYF
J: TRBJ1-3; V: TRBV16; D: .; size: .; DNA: TGTGCCAGCAGTCTAGGAAACACCATATATTTT; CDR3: CASSLGNTIYF
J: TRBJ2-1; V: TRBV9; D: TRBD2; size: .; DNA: TGTGCCAGCACTAGCGGGTCAATTGGGAATGAGCAGTTCTTC; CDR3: CASTSGSIGNEQFF
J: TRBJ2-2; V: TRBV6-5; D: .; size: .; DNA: TGTGCCAGCCGACCGGAGGGGCCGAACACCGGGGAGCTGTTTTTT; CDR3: CASRPEGPNTGELFF
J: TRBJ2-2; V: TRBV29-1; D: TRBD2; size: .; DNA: TGCAGCGTCCTGGGACTAGCGGAGGCGAACACCGGGGAGCTGTTTTTT; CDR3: CSVLGLAEANTGELFF